A single sample gave rise to the 32 T cell receptor beta chains below, sequenced in a study of OX40 agonist ivuxolimab in advanced cancers. Profiling relied on immunoSEQ multiplex PCR, and the TCRdb table lists in-frame clones only, not all of them. The data hold approximately 66,000 clones, with around 89% observed a single time. The source was CD4+ or CD8+ T cells sorted from blood, collected in a trial of the OX40 agonist ivuxolimab. Receptors originate from an adult with an advanced solid tumor such as melanoma, head and neck, liver or kidney cancer.

V is TRBV5-6 and J is TRBJ2-3; D ambiguous. Germline V lookup: CDR1 SGHDT, CDR2 YYEEEE. The CDR3 extends over 14 amino acids. V lost 2 bases, J lost 3 bases, and 10 bases lay in between. For the CDR3, the DNA is TGTGCCAGCAGCTTAGCGCTCAGAACAGATACGCAGTATTTT. Protein: CASSLALRTDTQYF.

In DNA form, the CDR3 reads TGTGCCTGGATGACGGGCAATCAGCCCCAGCATTTT. This gives the protein CAWMTGNQPQHF. V usage is TRBV30 and J usage is TRBJ1-5, with unresolved D. Per the germline V gene, CDR1 is GTSNPN and CDR2 is SVGIG (reference sequence). This CDR3 is 12 amino acids long. The V end was cut by 4 bases, the J end by 2 bases, with 6 bases between. The complete variable domain, with remaining parts taken from reference TRBV30 and TRBJ1-5, reads SQTIHQWPATLVQPVGSPLSLECTVEGTSNPNLYWYRQAAGRGLQLLFYSVGIGQISSEVPQNLSASRPQDRQFILSSKKLLLSDSGFYLCAWMTGNQPQHFGDGTRLSIL.

The chain joins TRBV7-8 to TRBJ2-5, with TRBD2 matching 7 bases. The J call may not be correct, given that the DNA end is closer to TRBJ2-7. CDR3 length: 14 amino acids. The germline CDR1 and CDR2 sequences are SGHVS and FQNEAQ. The CDR3 sequence is CATKAGILTYEQYF. The CDR3, as DNA: TGTGCCACCAAAGCGGGAATACTTACCTACGAGCAGTACTTC.

The chain combines TRBV11-2 with TRBJ2-1; D is unclear. The V and J ends lost 5 bases and 7 bases respectively, with 21 bases between them. Germline CDR1 SGHAT, CDR2 FQNNGV. The CDR3 extends over 16 amino acids. The CDR3 protein is CASSTRPEGYGNEQFF. The DNA for the CDR3 is TGTGCCAGCAGCACGCGACCCGAAGGGTATGGGAATGAGCAGTTCTTC.

This clone was seen once. The chain employs TRBV6-1 and TRBJ2-1, with TRBD1 as a possible D gene (5 bases). Germline values: CDR1 MNHNS, CDR2 SASEGT. The ends were cut back, 7 bases at V and 0 bases at J, with 13 bases in the middle. This CDR3 has 15 residues. The chain's CDR3 is CASMFYRGSYNEQFF. CDR3 in DNA: TGTGCCAGCATGTTCTATAGGGGCTCCTACAATGAGCAGTTCTTC.

A few counts support this clone. This specimen includes other DNA sequences encoding the same CDR3. This chain links TRBV5-1 with TRBJ1-1; no clear D gene. The CDR3 totals 13 residues. Germline V gene data show CDR1 as SGHRS and CDR2 as YFSETQ. V lost 0 bases and J 0 bases, leaving 3 bases between the germline ends. The CDR3 loop reads CASSLGMNTEAFF. CDR3 DNA: TGCGCCAGCAGCTTGGGAATGAACACTGAAGCTTTCTTT.

The chain is built from TRBV5-1 and TRBJ1-2; 8 positions agree with TRBD1. V was pared by 6 bases and J by 6 bases, with 13 bases of the junction left unmatched. Germline CDR1 is SGHRS and CDR2 is YFSETQ. This CDR3 is built from 15 residues. CDR3 coding DNA: TGCGCCAGCACTAAGACAGGGGCGAGAGTCGATGGCTACACCTTC. It translates to CASTKTGARVDGYTF.

J is TRBJ1-4 and V is TRBV18; no definite D call. This CDR3 spans 15 amino acids. Between the trimmed V and J ends, which lost 1 base and 2 bases, there was a span of 8 bases. Germline V gene lookup returns CDR1 KGHSH and CDR2 LQKENI. The CDR3 region is CASSPRGGTNEKLFF. The CDR3 region has the DNA TGTGCCAGCTCACCACGGGGAGGGACTAATGAAAAACTGTTTTTT.

The rearrangement joins TRBV6-1 to TRBJ1-4, with a tentative D call TRBD1 (5 bases). Trimming removed 0 bases from V and 6 bases from J, with 11 bases in between. CDR3 length equals 15 residues. Germline CDR1 reads MNHNS; CDR2 reads SASEGT. CDR3 region: CASSEAGRVYEKLFF. CDR3 DNA: TGTGCCAGCAGTGAAGCGGGCAGGGTTTATGAAAAACTGTTTTTT.

In its sample, this clone was seen a few times. Other DNA sequences in the same sample also yield this CDR3. The chain joins TRBV5-6 to TRBJ2-7; possibly TRBD2 for D (7 bases). The CDR3 loop spans 16 amino acids. CDR1 is SGHDT and CDR2 is YYEEEE in the germline V gene. The germline V and J ends were trimmed by 5 bases and 1 base, with 19 bases remaining between them. The DNA for the CDR3 is TGTGCCAGCAGTCCCGGGGTTGGGGGGGCTTCCTACGAGCAGTACTTC. It encodes CASSPGVGGASYEQYF.

The V call is TRBV29-1, the J call TRBJ1-2; D is ambiguous. From germline, CDR1 is SQVTM and CDR2 ANQGSEA. The CDR3 contains 13 residues. V lost 2 bases and J lost 5, with 12 bases in between. CDR3 region: CSVEMLVGYGYTF. CDR3 sequence (DNA): TGCAGCGTTGAAATGCTGGTTGGGTATGGCTACACCTTC.

The chain uses TRBV18 and TRBJ1-2; TRBD1 aligns across 8 bases. Per germline, CDR1 KGHSH and CDR2 LQKENI. V dropped 5 bases and J dropped 4; count of bases not matched to a gene: 9. The CDR3 runs to 15 residues. The CDR3 region is CASSTEGTGGYGYTF. The CDR3 DNA is TGTGCCAGCTCAACAGAGGGGACAGGAGGCTATGGCTACACCTTC.

The chain carries TRBV6-5 and TRBJ2-3; D gene uncertain. The germline V gene has CDR1 MNHEY and CDR2 SVGAGI. This CDR3 is built from 14 residues. The V and J ends lost 6 bases and 1 base respectively, with 11 bases between them. The CDR3 region is CASSRYRGTDTQYF. CDR3 DNA: TGTGCCAGCAGCCGATACCGGGGCACAGATACGCAGTATTTT.

The rearrangement uses TRBV6-6 and TRBJ1-5, with D uncertain. V was clipped by 5 bases and J by 7 bases, with 12 bases between them. This CDR3 comprises 13 residues. Germline CDR1 MNHNY, CDR2 SVGAGI (reference sequence). For the CDR3, the DNA is TGTGCCAGCAGTGACCAGAGGGAGCAGCCCCAGCATTTT. It translates to CASSDQREQPQHF.

This clone was counted only a few times. The gene calls are TRBV2 and TRBJ1-2, with no clear D. Germline CDR1 and CDR2: SNHLY and FYNNEI. With 4 bases removed from V and 0 bases from J, the gap between germline ends came to 12 bases. This CDR3 region has 15 residues. As DNA, the CDR3 is TGTGCCAGCAGTGCCGACTCTAGATCTAACTATGGCTACACCTTC. Amino acids: CASSADSRSNYGYTF.

In its sample, this clone was seen once. The chain employs TRBV7-9 and TRBJ2-7; 8 bases align to TRBD2. V trimming: 4 bases; J trimming: 3 bases; junction bases outside the gene matches: 5. The CDR3 has 14 residues. Germline CDR1 reads SEHNR; CDR2 reads FQNEAQ (reference sequence). The CDR3 DNA is TGTGCCAGCAGCTCAACCGGGACTAGCTACGAGCAGTACTTC. It translates to CASSSTGTSYEQYF.

This clone was seen once. The chain joins TRBV14 to TRBJ2-1; the match to TRBD2 covers 9 bases. CDR3 length: 16 residues. Trimming took 0 bases from V and 6 from J; bases not matched to a gene: 6. In germline, CDR1 is SGHDN, CDR2 FVKESK. The CDR3 region is CASSQELAGGLNEQFF. The CDR3, as DNA: TGTGCCAGCAGCCAAGAGTTGGCGGGGGGGCTCAATGAGCAGTTCTTC.

V and J are TRBV18 and TRBJ1-1, with D unclear. The CDR3 has 14 residues. The germline CDR1 and CDR2 sequences are KGHSH and LQKENI. V dropped 3 bases and J dropped 2 bases, with 10 bases sitting between them. DNA for the CDR3: TGTGCCAGCTCACCCCAAGGGTTAAACACTGAAGCTTTCTTT. This sequence encodes CASSPQGLNTEAFF.

The genes are TRBV5-1 and TRBJ1-4; D ambiguous. The CDR3 runs 14 residues. From germline, CDR1 is SGHRS and CDR2 YFSETQ. The ends were cut back, 4 bases at V and 2 bases at J, with 9 bases in the middle. This chain's CDR3 is CASSDGPTNEKLFF. The CDR3 DNA is TGCGCCAGCAGCGATGGTCCCACTAATGAAAAACTGTTTTTT.

The chain has TRBV7-3 and TRBJ2-1; D perhaps matches TRBD2 (6 bases). Germline V gene lookup returns CDR1 SGHTA and CDR2 FQGTGA. The CDR3 consists of 16 residues. Trimming shortened V by 2 bases and J by 4 bases, and 15 bases separated the two germline ends. CDR3 bases: TGTGCCAGCAGCTTATTTGGCGGGGAGTCTTACAATGAGCAGTTCTTC. Residues: CASSLFGGESYNEQFF.

This sequence joins TRBV18 and TRBJ1-1; TRBD1 matches 8 bases. The CDR3 covers 15 residues. V lost 3 bases and J lost 1; bases outside the gene matches: 4. Germline V gives CDR1 KGHSH, CDR2 LQKENI. Here the CDR3 reads CASSPQTGGNTEAFF. The CDR3 DNA follows: TGTGCCAGCTCACCCCAAACAGGGGGGAACACTGAAGCTTTCTTT.

V is TRBV5-1 and J is TRBJ1-5, with D unresolved. The CDR3 spans 15 residues. The germline V gene encodes CDR1 SGHRS and CDR2 YFSETQ. Trimming took off 0 bases at V and 4 bases at J, with 11 bases between the two ends. CDR3 in amino acids: CASSLEGKGNQPQHF. Here the CDR3 DNA reads TGCGCCAGCAGCTTGGAAGGGAAAGGGAATCAGCCCCAGCATTTT.

The chain uses TRBV29-1 and TRBJ2-7; the D is unclear. The CDR3 is 11 amino acids. CDR1 and CDR2 from the germline V gene are SQVTM and ANQGSEA. Between the trimmed V and J ends, which lost 5 bases and 4 bases, there was a span of 9 bases. Here the CDR3 DNA reads TGCAGCGTTATGGTTGGTTACGAGCAGTACTTC. This encodes CSVMVGYEQYF.

This rearrangement joins TRBV28 to TRBJ1-4; 7 positions agree with TRBD1. Trimming took 6 bases from V and 8 from J; bases not matched to a gene: 12. CDR1 is MDHEN and CDR2 is SYDVKM in the germline V gene. The CDR3 consists of 15 residues. The CDR3 DNA follows: TGTGCCAGCAGACCCGATACAGGGGAGGTGGAAAAACTGTTTTTT. Amino acids: CASRPDTGEVEKLFF.

The chain joins TRBV11-2 to TRBJ1-5; 7 nucleotides match TRBD1. The trim removed 5 bases at V and 6 bases at J, leaving 4 bases unmatched. The length of the CDR3 is 13 residues. The germline gives CDR1 SGHAT, CDR2 FQNNGV. The CDR3 protein is CASSPTGVQPQHF. The CDR3 coding sequence is TGTGCCAGCAGCCCCACAGGGGTTCAGCCCCAGCATTTT.

This clone was detected a few times. J is TRBJ2-7 and V is TRBV7-8; D is uncertain. The length of the CDR3 is 13 residues. Trimming removed 0 bases from V and 5 bases from J, with 8 bases in between. The germline V gene has CDR1 SGHVS and CDR2 FQNEAQ. CDR3 loop: CASSLAGFHEQYF. The CDR3 DNA follows: TGTGCCAGCAGCTTAGCGGGGTTCCACGAGCAGTACTTC.

V is TRBV25-1 and J is TRBJ2-7; TRBD2 matches at 7 bases. V shed 3 bases, J shed 6 bases, and the junction held 11 bases outside the gene matches. The CDR3 sequence is 15 residues long. CDR1 and CDR2 from the germline V gene are MGHDK and SYGVNS. CDR3 residues: CASSETTIPGGEQYF. DNA of the CDR3: TGTGCCAGCAGTGAGACTACCATACCGGGGGGCGAGCAGTACTTC.

This chain connects TRBV10-3 to TRBJ2-1; weak D call: TRBD2 (5 bases). Germline V gene data show CDR1 as ENHRY and CDR2 as SYGVKD. CDR3 length: 12 amino acids. The ends were cut back, 5 bases at V and 10 bases at J, with 12 bases in the middle. The CDR3 sequence: CAISIGREEQFF. CDR3 coding DNA: TGTGCCATCAGTATCGGACGGGAAGAGCAGTTCTTC.

In this sample, this clone turned up a few times. CDR3 nucleotide sequence: TGTGCCAGCAGCCGCGGGAGCTCTGGAAACACCATATATTTT. It codes for CASSRGSSGNTIYF. The V and J genes are TRBV6-5 and TRBJ1-3, with D uncertain. Looked up from germline, CDR1 is MNHEY and CDR2 is SVGAGI. The CDR3 contains 14 residues. Trimming left V 6 bases short and J 0 bases short, with 9 bases between.

The rearrangement uses TRBV11-2 and TRBJ1-1, with D uncertain. V was cut by 2 bases and J by 4 bases, with 5 bases left in between. The length of the CDR3 is 12 residues. Germline loops: CDR1 SGHAT, CDR2 FQNNGV. In nucleotides, the CDR3 is TGTGCCAGCAGCTTAACGCGCACTGAAGCTTTCTTT. Translating it yields CASSLTRTEAFF. The full variable domain, its missing parts supplied by reference TRBV11-2 and TRBJ1-1, is EAGVAQSPRYKIIEKRQSVAFWCNPISGHATLYWYQQILGQGPKLLIQFQNNGVVDDSQLPKDRFSAERLKGVDSTLKIQPAKLEDSAVYLCASSLTRTEAFFGQGTRLTVV.

This chain connects TRBV5-1 to TRBJ2-1, with TRBD1 matching 8 bases. The germline V gene encodes CDR1 SGHRS and CDR2 YFSETQ. The V and J ends lost 4 bases and 7 bases, in that order; junction bases with no gene match: 10. The CDR3 runs to 15 residues. The CDR3 DNA reads as TGCGCCAGCAGCAAAAAACAGGGGGGTCGTAATGAGCAGTTCTTC. Residues: CASSKKQGGRNEQFF.

The rearrangement uses TRBV7-2 and TRBJ1-6; D not certain. The length of the CDR3 is 14 residues. Germline-derived CDR1 and CDR2 are SGHTA and FQGNSA. Trimming shortened V by 1 base and J by 7 bases, and 8 bases separated the two germline ends. As DNA, the CDR3 is TGTGCCAGCAGCTTAGGGACCCTAAATTCACCCCTCCACTTT. Its translation: CASSLGTLNSPLHF.